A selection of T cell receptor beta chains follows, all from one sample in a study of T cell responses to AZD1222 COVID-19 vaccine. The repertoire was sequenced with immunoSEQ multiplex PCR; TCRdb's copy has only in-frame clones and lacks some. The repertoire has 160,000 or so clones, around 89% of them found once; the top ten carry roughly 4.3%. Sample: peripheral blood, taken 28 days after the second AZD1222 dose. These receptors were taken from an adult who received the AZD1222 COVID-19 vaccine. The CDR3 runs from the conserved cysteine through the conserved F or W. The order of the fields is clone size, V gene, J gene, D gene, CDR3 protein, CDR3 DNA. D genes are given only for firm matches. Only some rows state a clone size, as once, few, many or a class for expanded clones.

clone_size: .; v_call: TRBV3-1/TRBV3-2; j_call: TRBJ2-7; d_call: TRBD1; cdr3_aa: CASSLGQGSYEQYF; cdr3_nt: TGTGCCAGCAGTCTCGGACAGGGGAGCTACGAGCAGTACTTC
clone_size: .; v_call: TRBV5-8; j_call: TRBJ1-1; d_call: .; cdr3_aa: CASSANRDTEAFF; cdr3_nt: TGTGCCAGCAGCGCTAACAGGGACACTGAAGCTTTCTTT
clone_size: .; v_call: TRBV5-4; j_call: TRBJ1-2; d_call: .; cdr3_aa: CASGPQEGFYGYTF; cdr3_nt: TGTGCCAGCGGCCCTCAAGAAGGATTCTATGGCTACACCTTC
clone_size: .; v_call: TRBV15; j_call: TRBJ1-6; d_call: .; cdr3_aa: CATSRDFSADQSRSPLHF; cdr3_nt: TGTGCCACCAGCAGAGATTTTTCGGCCGACCAAAGTCGCTCACCCCTCCACTTT
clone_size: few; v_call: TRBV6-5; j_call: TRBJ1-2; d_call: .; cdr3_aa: CASTNRGPYGYTF; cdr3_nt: TGTGCCAGCACCAACCGGGGACCCTATGGCTACACCTTC
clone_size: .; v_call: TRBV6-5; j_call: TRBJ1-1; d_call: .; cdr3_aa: CASTRQYTEAFF; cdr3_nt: TGTGCCAGCACTAGGCAGTACACTGAAGCTTTCTTT
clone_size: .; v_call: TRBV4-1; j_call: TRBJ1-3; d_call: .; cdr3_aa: CASSQDAPREGTIYF; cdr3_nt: TGCGCCAGCAGCCAAGACGCCCCCCGGGAGGGCACCATATATTTT
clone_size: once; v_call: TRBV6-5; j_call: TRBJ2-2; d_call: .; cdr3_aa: CASSYFGSTGELFF; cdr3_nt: TGTGCCAGCAGTTACTTCGGGTCCACCGGGGAGCTGTTTTTT
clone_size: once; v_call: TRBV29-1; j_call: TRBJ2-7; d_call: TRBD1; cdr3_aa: CSVDDRVHEQYF; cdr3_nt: TGCAGCGTCGATGACAGGGTCCACGAGCAGTACTTC
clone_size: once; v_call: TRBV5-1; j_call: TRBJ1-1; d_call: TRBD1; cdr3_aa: CASSLAGTDSEAFF; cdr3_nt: TGCGCCAGCAGCTTGGCCGGGACAGATTCTGAAGCTTTCTTT
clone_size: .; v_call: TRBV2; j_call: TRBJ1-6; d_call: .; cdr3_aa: CASSSVGVAINSPLHF; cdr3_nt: TGTGCCAGCAGTTCGGTGGGGGTCGCGATTAATTCACCCCTCCACTTT
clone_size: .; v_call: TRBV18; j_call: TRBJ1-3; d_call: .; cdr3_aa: CASSPPGGIGNTIYF; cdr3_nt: TGTGCCAGCTCACCCCCGGGGGGAATTGGAAACACCATATATTTT
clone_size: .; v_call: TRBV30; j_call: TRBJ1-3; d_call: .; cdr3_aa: CAWGISGNTIYF; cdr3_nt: TGTGCCTGGGGGATATCTGGAAACACCATATATTTT
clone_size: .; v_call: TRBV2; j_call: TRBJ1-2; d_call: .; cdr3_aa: CASSEQGDGYTF; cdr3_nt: TGTGCCAGCAGTGAACAGGGAGATGGCTACACCTTC
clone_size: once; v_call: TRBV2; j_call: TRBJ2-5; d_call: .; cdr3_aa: CASSESARETQYF; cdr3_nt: TGTGCCAGCAGTGAATCGGCTAGAGAGACCCAGTACTTC
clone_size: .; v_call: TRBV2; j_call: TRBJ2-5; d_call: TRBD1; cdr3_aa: CASSGAVSGQQETQYF; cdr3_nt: TGTGCCAGCAGTGGGGCGGTGTCGGGACAGCAAGAGACCCAGTACTTC
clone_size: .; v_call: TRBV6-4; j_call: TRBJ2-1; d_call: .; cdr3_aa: CASSDSGGLPKFF; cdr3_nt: TGTGCCAGCAGTGACTCGGGGGGGCTACCCAAGTTCTTC
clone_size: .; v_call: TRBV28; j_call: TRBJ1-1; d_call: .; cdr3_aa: CASTSQGTGPEAFF; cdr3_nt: TGTGCCAGCACCTCTCAGGGGACGGGCCCTGAAGCTTTCTTT
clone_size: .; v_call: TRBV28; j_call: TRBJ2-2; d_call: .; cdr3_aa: CASWEWGNTGELFF; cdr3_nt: TGTGCCAGCTGGGAATGGGGGAACACCGGGGAGCTGTTTTTT
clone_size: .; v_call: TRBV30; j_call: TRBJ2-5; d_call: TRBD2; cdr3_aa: CAWISGGGGETQYF; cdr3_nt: TGTGCCTGGATTAGCGGGGGGGGAGGAGAGACCCAGTACTTC
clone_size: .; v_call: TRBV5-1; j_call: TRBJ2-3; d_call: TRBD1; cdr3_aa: CASSTSGGTDTQYF; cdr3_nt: TGCGCCAGCAGCACCTCAGGGGGTACAGATACGCAGTATTTT
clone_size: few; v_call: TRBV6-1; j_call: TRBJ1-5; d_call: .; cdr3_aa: CASSGARTVSNQPQHF; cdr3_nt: TGTGCCAGCAGTGGGGCTAGGACAGTAAGCAATCAGCCCCAGCATTTT
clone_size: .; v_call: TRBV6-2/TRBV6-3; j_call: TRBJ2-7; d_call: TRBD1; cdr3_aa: CASSGWGQGTYEQYF; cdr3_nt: TGTGCCAGCAGTGGATGGGGACAGGGGACCTACGAGCAGTACTTC
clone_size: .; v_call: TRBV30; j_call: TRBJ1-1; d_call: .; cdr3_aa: CASWEVEAFF; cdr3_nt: TGTGCCTCCTGGGAGGTTGAAGCTTTCTTT
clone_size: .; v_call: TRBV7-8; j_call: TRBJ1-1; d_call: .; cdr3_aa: CASSSRGGSLSFF; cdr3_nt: TGTGCCAGCAGCTCACGCGGGGGCTCCCTGAGTTTCTTT
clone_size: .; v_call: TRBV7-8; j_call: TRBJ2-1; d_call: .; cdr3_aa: CASSRGAGDYNEQFF; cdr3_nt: TGTGCCAGCAGCCGTGGGGCAGGGGACTACAATGAGCAGTTCTTC
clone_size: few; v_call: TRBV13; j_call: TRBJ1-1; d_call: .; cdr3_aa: CASSYLGAAEAFF; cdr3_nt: TGTGCCAGCAGCTATCTTGGTGCCGCTGAAGCTTTCTTT
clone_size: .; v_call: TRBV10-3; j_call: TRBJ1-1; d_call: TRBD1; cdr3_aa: CAIRSSGGNTEAFF; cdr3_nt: TGTGCCATCAGGTCTTCAGGGGGAAACACTGAAGCTTTCTTT
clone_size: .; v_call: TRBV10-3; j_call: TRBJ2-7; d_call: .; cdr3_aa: CAISESTGFSYEQYF; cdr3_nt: TGTGCCATCAGTGAGTCGACGGGGTTCTCCTACGAGCAGTACTTC
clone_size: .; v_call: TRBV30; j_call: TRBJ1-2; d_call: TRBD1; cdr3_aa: CAWRLIRQGGGYTF; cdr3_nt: TGTGCCTGGAGGCTAATCAGACAGGGCGGTGGCTACACCTTC